This T cell receptor (beta chain) came from a study of identical twins. TCRdb reprocessed the 5' RACE reads via MiXCR and lists one record per CDR3 protein. The sample contains 400,000 to 550,000 distinct CDR3 sequences, 14% of which appear only once. V was trimmed by 1 base and J by 12 bases, leaving 9 bases between them. In germline, CDR1 is SGHTA, CDR2 FQGNSA. The CDR3 extends over 11 amino acids. This same sample was also taken into another study, of yellow fever vaccine responses in identical twins.

The receptor's source is a young woman in good health. The chain couples TRBV7-2 to TRBJ2-5; TRBD2 might be the D (5 bases). Sequenced material: CD4+ T cells sorted from blood. The CDR3 reads CASSLGLTEYF. In nucleotides, the CDR3 is TGTGCCAGCAGCTTAGGACTAACCGAGTACTTC.